A single sample gave rise to the 22 T cell receptor beta chains below, sequenced in a study of yellow fever vaccine responses in identical twins. TCRdb reprocessed the RT-PCR reads with MiXCR, giving one entry per CDR3 protein. This sample carries 20,000 to 25,000 distinct CDR3 sequences, over 70% of them seen once, and the ten largest clones take about 4.8%. The sequencing used T cells from blood (PBMCs), unsorted or a sorted subset (not recorded which), collected before or after yellow fever vaccination (not recorded which). All receptors derive from a woman aged 18-29 years who received the yellow fever vaccine.

The chain recombines TRBV11-1 with TRBJ2-2; D is undetermined. The CDR3 spans 15 residues. CDR1 is SGHAT, CDR2 FQDESV, per germline (reference sequence). The V gene lost 0 bases and the J gene lost 1 base, with 6 bases spanning the gap. The CDR3 spells CASSLAALNTGELFF. The DNA for the CDR3 is TGTGCCAGCAGCTTAGCAGCGTTGAACACCGGGGAGCTGTTTTTT.

This clonotype was counted only a few times. The chain combines TRBV29-1 with TRBJ1-5; 9 bases agree with TRBD1. J gave up 1 base and V 5 bases, and 6 bases lay outside the gene matches. Germline CDR1 is SQVTM and CDR2 is ANQGSEA. This CDR3 region has 15 residues. The CDR3 bases are TGCAGCGTTAATACCGGGACAGGGAGCAATCAGCCCCAGCATTTT. It is translated as CSVNTGTGSNQPQHF.

The V and J genes are TRBV11-2 and TRBJ2-1; D is possibly TRBD2 (6 bases). Trimming cost V 5 bases and J 5 bases, with 19 bases left between them. This CDR3 region has 16 residues. Germline CDR1 reads SGHAT; CDR2 reads FQNNGV. In nucleotides, the CDR3 is TGTGCCAGCAGCACAATGTCCGCTAGCGCCCACAATGAGCAGTTCTTC. It is translated as CASSTMSASAHNEQFF.

The chain recombines TRBV2 with TRBJ2-7; unclear D gene. Germline values: CDR1 SNHLY, CDR2 FYNNEI. This CDR3 region has 11 residues. Trimming took off 10 bases at V and 7 bases at J, with 14 bases between the two ends. CDR3 nucleotides: TGTGCCACCGTTTCTGGGGATGAGCAGTACTTC. Encoded protein: CATVSGDEQYF.

This chain uses TRBV7-8 with TRBJ2-7, with 7 nucleotides matching TRBD2. The CDR3 sequence is 13 residues long. Per germline, CDR1 SGHVS and CDR2 FQNEAQ. The junction had 5 bases not matched to a gene; V was cut back by 1 base and J by 8 bases. CDR3 loop: CASSLDSREKQYF. CDR3 sequence (DNA): TGTGCCAGCAGCTTAGACTCGCGGGAGAAGCAGTACTTC.

This chain uses TRBV25-1 with TRBJ1-2; maybe TRBD1 (6 bases). V lost 5 bases to trimming and J lost 8 bases, with 15 bases between them. The CDR3 runs to 13 residues. Germline-derived CDR1 and CDR2 are MGHDK and SYGVNS. Here the CDR3 reads CASSLPGGQGYTF. DNA for the CDR3: TGTGCCAGCAGTCTACCCGGGGGGCAGGGCTACACCTTC.

CDR3 coding DNA: TGTGCCAGCAGCCAAGGGACCGCGGGATCGCAGTATTTT. The encoded protein is CASSQGTAGSQYF. This rearrangement joins TRBV11-3 to TRBJ2-3, with D possibly TRBD2 on 6 matching bases. CDR1 SGHNT and CDR2 YENEEA come from the germline V gene. The V gene lost 5 bases and the J gene lost 10 bases, with 16 bases spanning the gap. The CDR3 spans 13 residues.

The rearrangement uses TRBV19 and TRBJ2-2; a possible D gene is TRBD2 (6 bases). V dropped 2 bases and J dropped 5 bases, with 12 bases sitting between them. From germline, CDR1 is LNHDA and CDR2 SQIVND (reference sequence). This CDR3 region has 15 residues. The CDR3 nucleotides read TGTGCCAGTAGTATACGGCTGGAGGGGACCGGGGAGCTGTTTTTT. Its protein product is CASSIRLEGTGELFF.

The gene calls are TRBV23-1 and TRBJ2-7; TRBD2 matches 12 bases. TRBV23-1 is flagged as an ORF with uncertain function. The CDR3 has 14 amino acids. J gave up 7 bases and V 4 bases, and 5 bases lay outside the gene matches. The CDR3 region has the DNA TGCGCCAGCAGTCCCCGACTAGCGGGAGCAGAGCAGTACTTC. This encodes CASSPRLAGAEQYF.

In this sample, this clonotype turned up once. The chain couples TRBV12-3 or TRBV12-4 to TRBJ2-1; 7 bases fit TRBD2. The CDR3 is 13 amino acids. V shed 7 bases, J shed 6 bases, and the junction held 6 bases outside the gene matches. Here the CDR3 DNA reads TGTGCCAGCACGACCGGGGGGTTCAATGAGCAGTTCTTC. This translates into CASTTGGFNEQFF.

The J gene is TRBJ2-3, the V gene TRBV7-9; D gene ambiguous. V gave up 0 bases and J gave up 4 bases, with 2 bases separating them. CDR1 and CDR2 (germline): SEHNR, FQNEAQ (reference sequence). The CDR3 length is 12 residues. The CDR3 DNA sequence: TGTGCCAGCAGCTTAGCCCCAGATACGCAGTATTTT. It translates to CASSLAPDTQYF.

V is TRBV29-1 and J is TRBJ2-3; TRBD2 matches 8 bases. The CDR3 spans 16 residues. Germline V gene lookup returns CDR1 SQVTM and CDR2 ANQGSEA. The V segment lost 5 bases and the J segment 1 base; nucleotides outside the gene matches: 11. CDR3 in amino acids: CSVWERERGGTDTQYF. The CDR3 DNA is TGCAGCGTTTGGGAGCGGGAGAGGGGGGGCACAGATACGCAGTATTTT.

The chain employs TRBV7-6 and TRBJ2-1, with D perhaps matching TRBD1 or TRBD2 (5 bases each). Looked up from germline, CDR1 is SGHVS and CDR2 is FNYEAQ. V gave up 6 bases and J gave up 2 bases, with 11 bases separating them. CDR3 length equals 14 residues. The CDR3 DNA reads as TGTGCCAGCAGTGGGGCGGGCACCTACAATGAGCAGTTCTTC. Protein product: CASSGAGTYNEQFF.

The DNA of the CDR3 is TGTGCCACCAGCAGTCAGCCAGGGGGCGCGGGGGGGAATGAGCAGTTCTTC. This sequence encodes CATSSQPGGAGGNEQFF. V and J are TRBV15 and TRBJ2-1, with D possibly TRBD2 on 9 matching bases. Germline V gene sequence: CDR1 LNHNV, CDR2 YYDKDF (reference sequence). The CDR3 extends over 17 amino acids. Trimming shortened V by 3 bases and J by 7 bases, and 22 bases separated the two germline ends. Full variable domain (remainder filled in from reference TRBV15 and TRBJ2-1): DAMVIQNPRYQVTQFGKPVTLSCSQTLNHNVMYWYQQKSSQAPKLLFHYYDKDFNNEADTPDNFQSRRPNTSFCFLDIRSPGLGDTAMYLCATSSQPGGAGGNEQFFGPGTRLTVL.

This rearrangement joins TRBV29-1 to TRBJ2-5; D is uncertain. V was shortened by 7 bases and J by 5 bases, with 14 bases between the two germline ends. Germline-derived CDR1 and CDR2 are SQVTM and ANQGSEA. The CDR3 contains 12 residues. CDR3 sequence (DNA): TGCAGCGCCGTGCTCGGGTGGGAGACCCAGTACTTC. Protein sequence: CSAVLGWETQYF.

This chain joins TRBV2 and TRBJ1-4; D gene uncertain. The CDR3 contains 11 residues. Germline V CDR1 and CDR2: SNHLY, FYNNEI. Trimming removed 7 bases at V and 7 bases at J, with 7 bases between. CDR3 loop: CASTTFEKLFF. In DNA form, the CDR3 reads TGTGCCAGCACGACTTTTGAAAAACTGTTTTTT.

This clonotype was recorded only once. J is TRBJ2-5 and V is TRBV18; D is undetermined. V lost 3 bases and J lost 1, with 3 bases in between. This CDR3 is built from 12 residues. Looked up from germline, CDR1 is KGHSH and CDR2 is LQKENI. The CDR3 loop is CASSPLQETQYF. The CDR3 DNA sequence: TGTGCCAGCTCACCTCTCCAAGAGACCCAGTACTTC.

The J gene is TRBJ2-7, the V gene TRBV5-1, with 8 nucleotides matching TRBD1. CDR1 and CDR2 from the germline V gene are SGHRS and YFSETQ. V was pared by 4 bases and J by 2 bases, with 5 bases of the junction left unmatched. The CDR3 contains 14 residues. This CDR3 is CASSQNRGAYEQYF. DNA for the CDR3: TGCGCCAGCAGCCAAAACAGGGGGGCCTACGAGCAGTACTTC.

The chain employs TRBV11-3 and TRBJ2-5; D remains ambiguous. The CDR3 sequence is 16 residues long. Looked up from germline, CDR1 is SGHNT and CDR2 is YENEEA. V was trimmed by 4 bases and J by 1 base, leaving 16 bases between them. CDR3 in amino acids: CASSSGPVPLQETQYF. The CDR3 DNA is TGTGCCAGCAGCTCGGGTCCGGTACCCCTCCAAGAGACCCAGTACTTC. The full variable domain, with the rest looked up from reference TRBV11-3 and TRBJ2-5, is EAGVVQSPRYKIIEKKQPVAFWCNPISGHNTLYWYLQNLGQGPELLIRYENEEAVDDSQLPKDRFSAERLKGVDSTLKIQPAELGDSAVYLCASSSGPVPLQETQYFGPGTRLLVL.

This chain uses TRBV2 with TRBJ2-5; TRBD2 might be the D (5 bases). This CDR3 has 15 residues. The V gene's germline CDR1 is SNHLY and CDR2 FYNNEI. V lost 3 bases to trimming and J lost 5 bases, with 16 bases between them. CDR3 nucleotides: TGTGCCAGCAGTGACCCGGAGAGGGCGCAGGAGACCCAGTACTTC. As protein: CASSDPERAQETQYF.

This rearrangement joins TRBV13 to TRBJ2-2; TRBD2 matches 7 bases. Germline trimming cut 6 bases from V and 0 bases from J; bases unmatched to any gene: 1. In germline, CDR1 is PRHDT, CDR2 FYEKMQ (reference sequence). There are 14 residues in the CDR3. As DNA, the CDR3 is TGTGCCAGCAGGAGCGGGGCGAACACCGGGGAGCTGTTTTTT. This translates into CASRSGANTGELFF.

The gene calls are TRBV5-6 and TRBJ2-5; 10 positions agree with TRBD1. The CDR3 is 14 amino acids. Germline lookup yields CDR1 SGHDT and CDR2 YYEEEE. V shed 5 bases and J 4 bases; nucleotides not matched to a gene: 5. The CDR3, as DNA: TGTGCCAGCAGGGGACAGGGGAGGTCAGAGACCCAGTACTTC. Protein sequence: CASRGQGRSETQYF.